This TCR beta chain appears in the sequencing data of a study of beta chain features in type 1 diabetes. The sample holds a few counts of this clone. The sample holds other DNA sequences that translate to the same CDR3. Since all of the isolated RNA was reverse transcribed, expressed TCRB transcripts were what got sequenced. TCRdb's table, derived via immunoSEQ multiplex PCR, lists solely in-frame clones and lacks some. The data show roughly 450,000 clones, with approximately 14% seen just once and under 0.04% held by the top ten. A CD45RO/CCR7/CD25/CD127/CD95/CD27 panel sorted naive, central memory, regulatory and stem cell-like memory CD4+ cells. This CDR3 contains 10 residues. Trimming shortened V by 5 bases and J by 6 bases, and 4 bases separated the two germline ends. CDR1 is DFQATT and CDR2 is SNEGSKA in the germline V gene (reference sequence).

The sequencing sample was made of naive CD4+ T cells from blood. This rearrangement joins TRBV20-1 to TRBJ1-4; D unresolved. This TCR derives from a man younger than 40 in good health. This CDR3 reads CSASDEKLFF. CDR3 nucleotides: TGCAGTGCTTCAGATGAAAAACTGTTTTTT.